The present TCR beta chain was sequenced within a study of blood T cells in healthy people across ages. CDR1 is SGHAT and CDR2 is FQDESV in the germline V gene (reference sequence). V was shortened by 3 bases and J by 2 bases, with 17 bases between the two germline ends. The CDR3 has 16 amino acids. Using a J-beta primer mix together with a sample-barcoded 5' primer, a second PCR was run for about 7 to 12 cycles. Each cDNA molecule was tagged by a template-switch adaptor that had 12 random nucleotides. No fewer than 3 million CDR3-containing paired-end reads came from each sample. TCRdb passed the 5' RACE reads through MiXCR, listing each CDR3 protein once. There are hundreds of thousands of distinct CDR3 sequences in the sample; approximately 60% occur only once, and under 30% lies in the top ten. Every sample yielded at least 6 million isolated PBMCs. Extractions gave at least 5.5 micrograms of total RNA per sample.

This clonotype was found once. Sequenced sample: blood. The receptor's source is a man aged 40-49 years in good health. The chain employs TRBV11-1 and TRBJ2-7; a weak D match, TRBD2 (6 bases). The CDR3 bases are TGTGCCAGCAGCTTTGGAATGGTCGGGGGTACCTACGAGCAGTACTTC. Translated, it gives CASSFGMVGGTYEQYF.